This entry is about one T cell receptor (beta chain). What it recognizes is unknown. This sample was taken from a study of graft-versus-host responses after intestinal transplantation. Study-level results: Researchers found GvH clones in recipient marrow, and some showed up first in ileum or blood.

Here immunoSEQ multiplex PCR was the method, and the copy in TCRdb shows in-frame clones only, minus some. Of around 97,000 clones in the sample, 91% were seen once. The source was unstimulated CD4+ T cells sorted from spleen or lymph node cells, collected before transplant. This TCR was sampled from a human donor who was the organ donor for an intestinal transplant.

DNA for the CDR3: TGTGCCAGCAGCTTGGCCGGGCAGGGAGGAAATACGCAGTATTTT. Its translation: CASSLAGQGGNTQYF. The gene calls are TRBV5-4 and TRBJ2-3; TRBD2 might be the D (6 bases). With 0 bases removed from V and 7 bases from J, the gap between germline ends came to 15 bases. The CDR3 contains 15 residues. Germline V gene data show CDR1 as SGHNT and CDR2 as YYREEE (reference sequence).